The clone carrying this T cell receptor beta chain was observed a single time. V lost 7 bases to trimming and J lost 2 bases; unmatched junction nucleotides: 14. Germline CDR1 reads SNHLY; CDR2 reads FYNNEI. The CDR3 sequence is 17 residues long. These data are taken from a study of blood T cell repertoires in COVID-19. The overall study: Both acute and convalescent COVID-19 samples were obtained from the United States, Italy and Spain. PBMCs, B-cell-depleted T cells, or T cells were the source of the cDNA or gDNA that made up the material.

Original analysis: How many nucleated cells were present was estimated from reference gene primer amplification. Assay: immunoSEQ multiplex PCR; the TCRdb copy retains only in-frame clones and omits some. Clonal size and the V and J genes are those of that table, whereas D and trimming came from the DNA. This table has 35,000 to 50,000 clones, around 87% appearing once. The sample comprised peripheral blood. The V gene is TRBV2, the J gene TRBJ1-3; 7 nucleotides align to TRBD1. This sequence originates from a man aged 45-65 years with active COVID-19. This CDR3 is CASIREMTGLAGNTIYF. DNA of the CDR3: TGTGCCAGCATCCGGGAGATGACAGGGCTGGCTGGAAACACCATATATTTT.